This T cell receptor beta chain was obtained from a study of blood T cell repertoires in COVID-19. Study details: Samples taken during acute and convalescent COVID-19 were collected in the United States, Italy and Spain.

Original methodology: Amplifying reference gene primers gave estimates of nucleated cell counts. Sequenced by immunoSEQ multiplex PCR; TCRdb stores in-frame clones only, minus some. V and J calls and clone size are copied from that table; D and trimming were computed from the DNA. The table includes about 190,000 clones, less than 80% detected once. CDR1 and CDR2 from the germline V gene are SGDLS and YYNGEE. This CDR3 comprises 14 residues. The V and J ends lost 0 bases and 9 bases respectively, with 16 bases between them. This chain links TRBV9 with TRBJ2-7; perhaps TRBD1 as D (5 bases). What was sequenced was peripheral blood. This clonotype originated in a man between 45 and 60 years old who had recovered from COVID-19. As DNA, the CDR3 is TGTGCCAGCAGCGTAGGCAGGGAAGGCGAGAGGCAGTACTTC. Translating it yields CASSVGREGERQYF.